This TCR beta chain was sequenced during a study of siplizumab effects on memory and regulatory T cells. Germline trimming cut 6 bases from V and 4 bases from J; bases unmatched to any gene: 6. Germline CDR1 and CDR2: LNHDA and SQIVND (reference sequence). The CDR3 has 15 residues. This clone is a singleton in its sample. As yet, its antigen is unknown. Method: immunoSEQ multiplex PCR; TCRdb's copy keeps in-frame clones and lacks some. This sample has roughly 100,000 clones, with about 93% found just once. General study findings and limits: It seemed that naive T cells were more diverse than memory cells and were major contributors to the alloresponse.

This receptor was obtained from a human donor in good health. The rearrangement joins TRBV19 to TRBJ2-6, with 7 bases aligning to TRBD1. The sequenced material came from Tregs sorted from blood. CDR3 residues: CASSKTGAGANVLTF. Written as DNA, the CDR3 is TGTGCCAGTAGCAAAACAGGGGCCGGGGCCAACGTCCTGACTTTC.